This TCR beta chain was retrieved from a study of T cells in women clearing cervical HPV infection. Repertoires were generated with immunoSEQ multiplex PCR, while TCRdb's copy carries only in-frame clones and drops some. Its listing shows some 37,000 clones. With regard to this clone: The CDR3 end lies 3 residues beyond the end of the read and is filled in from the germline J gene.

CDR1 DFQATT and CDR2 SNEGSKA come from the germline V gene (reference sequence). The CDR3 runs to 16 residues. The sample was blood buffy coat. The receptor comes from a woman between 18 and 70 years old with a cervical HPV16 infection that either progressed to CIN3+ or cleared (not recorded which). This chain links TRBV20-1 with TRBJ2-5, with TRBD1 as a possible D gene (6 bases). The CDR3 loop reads CSATQIQGLGADTQYF. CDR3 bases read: TGCAGTGCTACCCAAATACAGGGATTGGGGGCAGATACC.